A single count supports the clone carrying this T cell receptor beta chain. TCRdb re-analysed the reads in MiXCR, keeping a single row per CDR3 protein. The data hold nearly 450,000 distinct CDR3 sequences, with roughly 31% observed a single time. These data come from a study of T cell repertoires in cytomegalovirus infection. V lost 1 base, J lost 3 bases, and 6 bases stayed unmatched. This CDR3 contains 15 residues. Germline V gives CDR1 SGHRS, CDR2 YFSETQ. The sample consisted of PBMCs. The chain combines TRBV5-1 with TRBJ1-2, with 7 bases fitting TRBD1. The receptor's source is a human donor in good health (CMV status not recorded). Some clones in this sample may be carry-over from other donors' samples. The DNA for the CDR3 is TGCGCCAGCAGCTTGCGACAGGGAGGCGACTATGGCTACACCTTC. Translation: CASSLRQGGDYGYTF.